This T cell receptor beta chain was captured in a study of blood T cells in healthy people across ages. The use of a sample-barcoded 5' primer and a J-beta primer mix characterized a second PCR of about 6 to 11 cycles. MiXCR, applied by TCRdb to the 5' RACE reads, yields one record per CDR3 protein. The sample has some 940,000 distinct CDR3 sequences; about 27% are singletons. The table lists this clonotype with many counts. The CDR3 covers 14 residues. The germline V gene encodes CDR1 KGHDR and CDR2 SFDVKD. V was clipped by 4 bases and J by 5 bases; unmatched bases: 4. These data also formed part of another study, on T cells of mothers and their children.

V and J are TRBV24-1 and TRBJ2-7; 10 nucleotides match TRBD1. The source of this sequence is a woman aged 40 to 50 in good health. The sample taken for sequencing was blood. In nucleotides, the CDR3 is TGTGCCACCAGTGACCCGACAGGGGGCGACGAGCAGTACTTC. This gives the protein CATSDPTGGDEQYF.